The entry that follows covers one T cell receptor (beta chain) sequence. V shed 0 bases and J shed 4 bases, with 8 bases lying between them. Germline CDR1 and CDR2: SGHNT and YYREEE (reference sequence). The CDR3 is 13 residues long. The data stem from a study of CDR3 diversity in severe acne. In TCRdb, the PCR reads were re-called with MiXCR into one record per CDR3 protein. This table holds around 94,000 distinct CDR3 sequences, under 60% found once. The sequencing sample was made of blood. This TCR derives from a male donor with acne. The chain carries TRBV5-4 and TRBJ2-7; no definite D call. CDR3 sequence reads: CASSLGTPYEQYF. As DNA, the CDR3 is TGTGCCAGCAGCTTGGGGACCCCATACGAGCAGTACTTC.